One sample yielded the 32 T cell receptor beta chains listed below, sequenced in a study of blood T cell repertoires in COVID-19. Sequencing was performed with immunoSEQ multiplex PCR; in TCRdb, only in-frame clones are kept and a portion is missing. The repertoire holds 200,000 or so clones, roughly 80% seen once, with roughly 1.3% in the top ten. Specimen: PBMCs or T cells enriched from blood (not recorded which). Receptor source: a woman between 35 and 50 years old with acute COVID-19.

The chain carries TRBV30 and TRBJ1-1, with D perhaps matching TRBD1 (6 bases). V lost 8 bases, J lost 0 bases, and 13 bases lay in between. CDR3 length equals 13 residues. The germline CDR1 and CDR2 sequences are GTSNPN and SVGIG (reference sequence). In DNA, the CDR3 is TGTGCCGGATTAACAGGGATGAACACTGAAGCTTTCTTT. Protein: CAGLTGMNTEAFF.

The genes are TRBV19 and TRBJ2-1; 8 nucleotides line up with TRBD2. Looked up from germline, CDR1 is LNHDA and CDR2 is SQIVND (reference sequence). The CDR3 has 14 amino acids. After removal of 5 bases from V and 7 bases from J, the junction contained 7 bases not matched to a gene. This chain's CDR3 is CASSFGGGRNEQFF. In nucleotides, the CDR3 is TGTGCCAGTAGTTTCGGCGGGGGGCGTAATGAGCAGTTCTTC. The whole variable domain, remainder taken from reference TRBV19 and TRBJ2-1, is DGGITQSPKYLFRKEGQNVTLSCEQNLNHDAMYWYRQDPGQGLRLIYYSQIVNDFQKGDIAEGYSVSREKKESFPLTVTSAQKNPTAFYLCASSFGGGRNEQFFGPGTRLTVL.

The chain links TRBV7-9 to TRBJ2-5; a weak D match, TRBD1 (6 bases). V was clipped by 5 bases and J by 3 bases, with 10 bases between them. Germline CDR1 and CDR2: SEHNR and FQNEAQ (reference sequence). CDR3 length: 13 residues. CDR3 DNA: TGTGCCAGCAGCCACGACAGGAAAGAGACCCAGTACTTC. It translates to CASSHDRKETQYF.

In this sample, this clone turned up once. The sample contains more than one DNA sequence encoding this CDR3. V usage is TRBV12-3 or TRBV12-4 and J usage is TRBJ2-7, with D tentatively TRBD1 (5 bases). With 2 bases removed from V and 3 bases from J, the gap between germline ends came to 5 bases. This CDR3 is built from 12 residues. The CDR3 DNA reads as TGTGCCAGCAGTTTACAGGGCTACGAGCAGTACTTC. As protein: CASSLQGYEQYF.

The genes are TRBV29-1 and TRBJ1-3, with D uncertain. The CDR3 has 12 residues. From germline, CDR1 is SQVTM and CDR2 ANQGSEA. V dropped 6 bases and J dropped 2 bases, with 8 bases sitting between them. This CDR3 reads CSVLLAGNTIYF. The CDR3 DNA is TGCAGCGTCCTCCTTGCTGGAAACACCATATATTTT.

The chain carries TRBV3-1 (or the pseudogene TRBV3-2) and TRBJ2-7; TRBD1 aligns across 8 bases. The ends lost 1 base at V and 3 bases at J; junction bases unmatched: 2. Germline V gives CDR1 LGHDT, CDR2 YNNKEL (reference sequence). The CDR3 has 14 residues. This CDR3 reads CASSQVGQGYEQYF. DNA for the CDR3: TGTGCCAGCAGCCAAGTAGGACAGGGCTACGAGCAGTACTTC.

The chain has TRBV12-3 or TRBV12-4 and TRBJ2-7; a possible D gene is TRBD2 (6 bases). V dropped 4 bases and J dropped 5 bases, with 6 bases sitting between them. This CDR3 is built from 11 residues. CDR3 sequence reads: CASSWGDEQYF. For the CDR3, the DNA is TGTGCCAGCAGTTGGGGGGACGAGCAGTACTTC.

This clone was counted once. The genes are TRBV9 and TRBJ2-1; a possible D gene is TRBD2 (5 bases). CDR1 is SGDLS, CDR2 YYNGEE, per germline. The V gene lost 0 bases and the J gene lost 5 bases, with 9 bases spanning the gap. This CDR3 has 14 amino acids. CDR3 coding DNA: TGTGCCAGCAGCGTAGCTAGCCCCAACAATGAGCAGTTCTTC. Translated: CASSVASPNNEQFF.

This chain uses TRBV4-1 with TRBJ2-3; 10 positions agree with TRBD2. CDR1 is MGHRA, CDR2 YSYEKL, per germline. V shed 0 bases, J shed 5 bases, and the junction held 11 bases outside the gene matches. The CDR3 has 18 residues. CDR3 bases: TGCGCCAGCAGCCAAGAGGTCGGCCTAGCGGGAGTGGTAGATACGCAGTATTTT. Protein: CASSQEVGLAGVVDTQYF.

The V and J genes are TRBV7-9 and TRBJ2-7; 7 bases map to TRBD1. The CDR3 covers 15 residues. Looked up from germline, CDR1 is SEHNR and CDR2 is FQNEAQ (reference sequence). With 1 base clipped from V and 2 bases from J, the junction kept 5 bases outside the gene matches. The CDR3 DNA reads as TGTGCCAGCAGCTTAGGGACAGGTCCCCCCTACGAGCAGTACTTC. Its protein is CASSLGTGPPYEQYF. Based on the CDR3 plus reference TRBV7-9 and TRBJ2-7, the full variable domain is DTGVSQNPRHKITKRGQNVTFRCDPISEHNRLYWYRQTLGQGPEFLTYFQNEAQLEKSRLLSDRFSAERPKGSFSTLEIQRTEQGDSAMYLCASSLGTGPPYEQYFGPGTRLTVT.

This clone showed up just a few times. The rearrangement uses TRBV4-1 and TRBJ2-2; D gene unclear. The CDR3 contains 15 residues. Trimming took off 0 bases at V and 1 base at J, with 6 bases between the two ends. Germline lookup yields CDR1 MGHRA and CDR2 YSYEKL. DNA of the CDR3: TGCGCCAGCAGCCAAGAAGCTGGGAACACCGGGGAGCTGTTTTTT. Protein: CASSQEAGNTGELFF.

The CDR3 sequence: CASSLLRGTEAFF. In DNA form, the CDR3 reads TGTGCCAGCAGCTTGTTGCGGGGCACTGAAGCTTTCTTT. This chain connects TRBV5-6 to TRBJ1-1; D not resolved. The CDR3 totals 13 residues. The V end lost 1 base, the J end lost 4 bases, and 8 bases lay between the germline ends. CDR1 is SGHDT and CDR2 is YYEEEE in the germline V gene. The variable domain in full, with the rest retrieved from reference TRBV5-6 and TRBJ1-1, is DAGVTQSPTHLIKTRGQQVTLRCSPKSGHDTVSWYQQALGQGPQFIFQYYEEEERQRGNFPDRFSGHQFPNYSSELNVNALLLGDSALYLCASSLLRGTEAFFGQGTRLTVV.

The chain employs TRBV7-8 and TRBJ2-6, with 9 bases lining up with TRBD1. The trim removed 7 bases at V and 0 bases at J, leaving 7 bases unmatched. Germline loops: CDR1 SGHVS, CDR2 FQNEAQ. There are 17 residues in the CDR3. This CDR3 is CASTRGQGVSGANVLTF. In DNA, the CDR3 is TGTGCCAGCACCAGGGGACAGGGAGTCTCTGGGGCCAACGTCCTGACTTTC.

This chain connects TRBV6-2 or TRBV6-3 to TRBJ2-7; D possibly corresponds to TRBD2 (6 bases). The CDR3 is 17 amino acids. Trimming took 2 bases from V and 2 from J, leaving 19 bases between them. Germline lookup yields CDR1 MNHEY and CDR2 SVGEGT. CDR3 nucleotide sequence: TGTGCCAGCAGTTACCCTCCGGGGGAAGGTGAAGCCTACGAGCAGTACTTC. Translated: CASSYPPGEGEAYEQYF.

The genes are TRBV25-1 and TRBJ2-3; maybe TRBD2 (6 bases). The germline V gene has CDR1 MGHDK and CDR2 SYGVNS. The CDR3 has 18 amino acids. Trimming removed 3 bases at V and 1 base at J, with 20 bases between. The CDR3 DNA is TGTGCCAGCAGTGAGGGGTGGGCCGGGAGTGTCGGCACAGATACGCAGTATTTT. It encodes CASSEGWAGSVGTDTQYF.

This chain links TRBV15 with TRBJ2-5; D is unclear. This CDR3 has 10 amino acids. Trimming pared 8 bases from V and 4 bases from J, leaving 5 bases between. Germline V gene lookup returns CDR1 LNHNV and CDR2 YYDKDF (reference sequence). Written as DNA, the CDR3 is TGTGCCACCGCAGGAGAGACCCAGTACTTC. Translation: CATAGETQYF.

This chain links TRBV6-5 with TRBJ1-3, with 8 bases aligning to TRBD1. This CDR3 spans 15 amino acids. V lost 6 bases, J lost 4 bases, and 8 bases stayed unmatched. Germline V gene sequence: CDR1 MNHEY, CDR2 SVGAGI. The CDR3 DNA reads as TGTGCCAGCAGGGGTACAGGGGGTAAAGGAAACACCATATATTTT. Protein: CASRGTGGKGNTIYF.

The rearrangement uses TRBV27 and TRBJ2-1; 12 nucleotides align to TRBD2. Trimming removed 5 bases from V and 7 bases from J; junction bases left unmatched: 6. This CDR3 spans 15 amino acids. Germline V gene sequence: CDR1 MNHEY, CDR2 SMNVEV (reference sequence). The DNA for the CDR3 is TGTGCCAGCAGTGTTCCGACTAGCGGGGGAAATGAGCAGTTCTTC. Translated: CASSVPTSGGNEQFF.

The rearrangement uses TRBV14 and TRBJ1-6; maybe TRBD1 (5 bases). The ends were cut back, 4 bases at V and 10 bases at J, with 14 bases in the middle. This CDR3 comprises 14 residues. Germline CDR1 reads SGHDN; CDR2 reads FVKESK. CDR3 DNA sequence: TGTGCCAGCAGCCTTGGCCATAAGGGGTCACCCCTCCACTTT. Protein: CASSLGHKGSPLHF. Based on the CDR3 plus reference TRBV14 and TRBJ1-6, the full variable domain is EAGVTQFPSHSVIEKGQTVTLRCDPISGHDNLYWYRRVMGKEIKFLLHFVKESKQDESGMPNNRFLAERTGGTYSTLKVQPAELEDSGVYFCASSLGHKGSPLHFGNGTRLTVT.

The CDR3 coding sequence is TGTGCCAGCAGCCCAGGACTAGCGGGACGGGAGACCCAGTACTTC. This encodes CASSPGLAGRETQYF. This chain joins TRBV7-3 and TRBJ2-5; TRBD2 aligns across 12 bases. The CDR3 spans 15 residues. V shed 5 bases, J shed 5 bases, and the junction held 6 bases outside the gene matches. CDR1 is SGHTA and CDR2 is FQGTGA in the germline V gene.

V usage is TRBV5-1 and J usage is TRBJ2-3; D may be TRBD1 (6 bases). The V end was cut by 3 bases, the J end by 2 bases, with 10 bases between. The CDR3 consists of 14 residues. From germline, CDR1 is SGHRS and CDR2 YFSETQ. The CDR3 loop is CASSSGQNTDTQYF. The CDR3 region has the DNA TGCGCCAGCAGCTCCGGACAGAACACAGATACGCAGTATTTT.

CDR3 region: CASSIMRNTIYF. The CDR3 DNA follows: TGTGCCAGCAGCATAATGCGGAACACCATATATTTT. The chain links TRBV11-2 to TRBJ1-3; no clear D gene. Germline values: CDR1 SGHAT, CDR2 FQNNGV. V lost 5 bases and J lost 7, with 9 bases in between. The CDR3 is made up of 12 amino acids. Full variable domain (missing parts from reference TRBV11-2 and TRBJ1-3): EAGVAQSPRYKIIEKRQSVAFWCNPISGHATLYWYQQILGQGPKLLIQFQNNGVVDDSQLPKDRFSAERLKGVDSTLKIQPAKLEDSAVYLCASSIMRNTIYFGEGSWLTVV.

About this clone: Mismatch with germline at one junction end may stem from a read error. V and J are TRBV7-2 and TRBJ1-6, with 8 bases identical to TRBD1. CDR1 and CDR2 from the germline V gene are SGHTA and FQGNSA. CDR3 size: 17 residues. The CDR3 is CASSLDGQGGVGSPLHF. DNA of the CDR3: TGTGCCAGCAGTTTAGACGGACAGGGAGGAGTTGGGTCACCCCTCCACTTT.

The chain combines TRBV14 with TRBJ1-1; unclear D gene. CDR3 length: 13 amino acids. Germline V gives CDR1 SGHDN, CDR2 FVKESK. Deletions cut 2 bases from V and 0 bases from J, with 4 bases between. Here the CDR3 DNA reads TGTGCCAGCAGCCAAACGGTGAACACTGAAGCTTTCTTT. It codes for CASSQTVNTEAFF.

J is TRBJ2-5 and V is TRBV6-5, with TRBD2 matching over 9 bases. V lost 2 bases, J lost 9 bases, and 10 bases stayed unmatched. The CDR3 covers 15 residues. Germline V gene sequence: CDR1 MNHEY, CDR2 SVGAGI. For the CDR3, the DNA is TGTGCCAGCAGTTACCTTAGCGGGGGCCAGGCTCCCCAGTACTTC. It translates to CASSYLSGGQAPQYF.

The gene calls are TRBV5-1 and TRBJ2-3; 8 bases agree with TRBD2. CDR3 length: 15 amino acids. Germline V gives CDR1 SGHRS, CDR2 YFSETQ. V gave up 1 base and J gave up 2 bases; unmatched junction bases: 3. The CDR3 region has the DNA TGCGCCAGCAGCTTGCCAGCGGGAGTCACAGATACGCAGTATTTT. Its protein is CASSLPAGVTDTQYF.

This clone was seen only once. The chain links TRBV4-3 to TRBJ1-2, with D perhaps TRBD1 (6 bases). Trimming shortened V by 2 bases and J by 4 bases, and 20 bases separated the two germline ends. The germline V gene has CDR1 LGHNA and CDR2 YSLEER. This CDR3 comprises 17 residues. The CDR3 DNA sequence: TGCGCCAGCAGCCAACTCGAGTTTCAGGGAGGGGGCTATGGCTACACCTTC. Translation gives CASSQLEFQGGGYGYTF.

J is TRBJ2-7 and V is TRBV7-2; 7 bases are a match to TRBD1. The CDR3 runs to 15 residues. V shed 5 bases, J shed 5 bases, and the junction held 12 bases outside the gene matches. The germline gives CDR1 SGHTA, CDR2 FQGNSA. DNA for the CDR3: TGTGCCAGCAGCGTCCGGGGACAGCTGACACACGAGCAGTACTTC. This sequence encodes CASSVRGQLTHEQYF.

This clone was detected once. V gene TRBV19 combines with J gene TRBJ1-5; 7 bases fit TRBD1. The CDR3 sequence is 12 residues long. V lost 10 bases to trimming and J lost 1 base; unmatched junction nucleotides: 1. Germline V gives CDR1 LNHDA, CDR2 SQIVND (reference sequence). The CDR3 coding sequence is TGTGCCAACAGGGGCAGCAATCAGCCCCAGCATTTT. Amino acids: CANRGSNQPQHF.

The chain recombines TRBV28 with TRBJ2-7; weak D call: TRBD1 (5 bases). The CDR3 length is 14 residues. Germline CDR1 and CDR2: MDHEN and SYDVKM. Trimming took 1 base from V and 5 from J, leaving 12 bases between them. CDR3 protein: CASSLFGRVDEQYF. The CDR3 nucleotides read TGTGCCAGCAGTTTATTTGGCAGGGTCGACGAGCAGTACTTC.

In this sample, this clone turned up a few times. The chain couples TRBV6-5 to TRBJ2-2, with TRBD1 matching over 9 bases. The germline V gene encodes CDR1 MNHEY and CDR2 SVGAGI. The CDR3 is made up of 14 amino acids. The V gene end was trimmed by 6 bases and the J gene end by 6 bases; junction bases not matched to a gene: 5. The CDR3 loop is CASRRDREAGELFF. CDR3 coding DNA: TGTGCCAGCAGGCGGGACAGGGAAGCCGGGGAGCTGTTTTTT.

This chain joins TRBV19 and TRBJ1-6, with D possibly being TRBD1 (6 bases). The CDR3 is 14 amino acids. Trimming stripped 5 bases from V and 10 bases from J, with 15 bases between. The germline V gene encodes CDR1 LNHDA and CDR2 SQIVND (reference sequence). CDR3 sequence: CASSFRTDASPLHF. The CDR3 bases are TGTGCCAGTAGTTTTCGGACAGACGCCTCACCCCTCCACTTT. Based on the CDR3 plus reference TRBV19 and TRBJ1-6, the full variable domain is DGGITQSPKYLFRKEGQNVTLSCEQNLNHDAMYWYRQDPGQGLRLIYYSQIVNDFQKGDIAEGYSVSREKKESFPLTVTSAQKNPTAFYLCASSFRTDASPLHFGNGTRLTVT.